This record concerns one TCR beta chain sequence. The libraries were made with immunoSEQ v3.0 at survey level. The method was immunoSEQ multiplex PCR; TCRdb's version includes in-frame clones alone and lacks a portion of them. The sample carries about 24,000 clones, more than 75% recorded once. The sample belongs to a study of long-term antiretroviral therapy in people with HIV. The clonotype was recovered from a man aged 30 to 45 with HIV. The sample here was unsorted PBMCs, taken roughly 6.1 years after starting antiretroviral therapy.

Here the CDR3 DNA reads TGTGCCAGCAGCCCCCTCAACACTGAAGCTTTCTTT. As protein: CASSPLNTEAFF. This chain joins TRBV7-3 and TRBJ1-1; unclear D gene. The CDR3 totals 12 residues. V lost 5 bases and J lost 2, with 6 bases in between. Germline V gene sequence: CDR1 SGHTA, CDR2 FQGTGA.